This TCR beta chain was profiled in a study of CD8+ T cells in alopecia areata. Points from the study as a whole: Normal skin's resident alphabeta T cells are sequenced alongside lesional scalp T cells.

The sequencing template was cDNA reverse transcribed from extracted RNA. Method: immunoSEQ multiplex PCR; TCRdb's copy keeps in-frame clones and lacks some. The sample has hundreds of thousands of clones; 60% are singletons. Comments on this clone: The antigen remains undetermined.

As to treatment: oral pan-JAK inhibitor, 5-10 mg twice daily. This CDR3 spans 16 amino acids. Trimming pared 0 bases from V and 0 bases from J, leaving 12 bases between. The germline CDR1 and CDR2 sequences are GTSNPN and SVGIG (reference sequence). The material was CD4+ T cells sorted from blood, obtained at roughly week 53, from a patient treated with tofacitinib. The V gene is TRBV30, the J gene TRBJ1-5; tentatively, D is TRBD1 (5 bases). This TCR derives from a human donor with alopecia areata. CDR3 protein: CAWSVRGLNSNQPQHF. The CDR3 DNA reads TGTGCCTGGAGTGTACGGGGACTAAATAGCAATCAGCCCCAGCATTTT.